Sequencing of this T cell receptor beta chain was carried out in a study of T cell responses to AZD1222 COVID-19 vaccine. Whole-study context: Second-dose schedules of about 4 or about 12 weeks were combined. The study, taken as a whole, reports: Baseline seropositivity occurred in only a handful of AZD1222 recipients.

Germline assignment: CDR1 MNHEY and CDR2 SMNVEV (reference sequence). The CDR3 is made up of 15 amino acids. Clones were read by immunoSEQ multiplex PCR, and TCRdb kept only the in-frame ones, dropping some. The sample holds fewer than 200,000 clones, 85% to 95% seen once. In the case of this clone: The antigen remains undetermined. Its ends do not fully match the called genes, so a read error is possible.

This sample comprised peripheral blood, obtained on day 0 of AZD1222 vaccination. The chain joins TRBV27 to TRBJ1-5; 10 nucleotides agree with TRBD1. The sequence was obtained from an adult in good health. The CDR3 DNA follows: TGTGCCAGCAGTTTAACGACAGGGGGCAACCAGCCCCAGCATTTT. Its translation: CASSLTTGGNQPQHF.